Below, 12 T cell receptor beta chains from the same sample are listed, as sequenced in a study of T-cell reconstitution after alpha-beta-depleted transplantation in children. It was with unique molecular identifiers that the TCRbeta library was prepared. One entry per CDR3 protein results from TCRdb running MiXCR on the PCR reads. This sample carries 480,000 or so distinct CDR3 sequences, about 10% of them seen once, and the ten largest clones take approximately 2%. Sequences were derived from PBMCs, sampled before TCRalphabeta/CD19-depleted stem cell transplant. The receptors originated from a child aged 2 to 9 with inherited bone marrow failure, due to receive a stem cell transplant.

This clonotype came up many times. This chain links TRBV28 with TRBJ2-7; possibly TRBD1 or TRBD2 for D (5 bases each). The CDR3 extends over 14 amino acids. Trimming cost V 6 bases and J 6 bases, with 18 bases left between them. Germline CDR1 reads MDHEN; CDR2 reads SYDVKM. The CDR3 DNA reads TGTGCCAGCAGCCCCCCGAGGGCGCAGGGCGAGCAGTACTTC. Residues: CASSPPRAQGEQYF.

This chain uses TRBV19 with TRBJ2-7; 7 bases align to TRBD2. J was trimmed by 0 bases and V by 8 bases; bases with no gene match: 7. The germline V gene encodes CDR1 LNHDA and CDR2 SQIVND (reference sequence). This CDR3 contains 14 residues. The CDR3 here is CASQGGRGSYEQYF. CDR3 DNA: TGTGCCAGTCAGGGCGGGAGAGGCTCCTACGAGCAGTACTTC.

This chain links TRBV5-1 with TRBJ1-1; TRBD1 aligns across 7 bases. The CDR3 consists of 13 residues. The V gene end was trimmed by 5 bases and the J gene end by 5 bases; junction bases not matched to a gene: 6. The germline V gene has CDR1 SGHRS and CDR2 YFSETQ. The CDR3 reads CASRSTGETEAFF. CDR3 sequence (DNA): TGCGCCAGCAGGTCAACAGGGGAAACTGAAGCTTTCTTT.

In its sample, this clonotype was seen a few times. This chain connects TRBV3-1 to TRBJ2-1, with TRBD1 as a possible D gene (5 bases). Germline-derived CDR1 and CDR2 are LGHDT and YNNKEL (reference sequence). The CDR3 runs 17 residues. Trimming pared 0 bases from V and 4 bases from J, leaving 16 bases between. CDR3 nucleotides: TGTGCCAGCAGCCAAGAGACCCTAGGGGTCGAATACAATGAGCAGTTCTTC. This encodes CASSQETLGVEYNEQFF.

The table lists this clonotype with a few counts. The gene calls are TRBV14 and TRBJ1-2; TRBD1 is a possible D gene (5 bases). V dropped 0 bases and J dropped 4 bases, with 9 bases sitting between them. The V gene's germline CDR1 is SGHDN and CDR2 FVKESK. The CDR3 extends over 14 amino acids. The CDR3 protein is CASSQDLDSYGYTF. The CDR3 DNA follows: TGTGCCAGCAGCCAAGATCTTGACAGCTATGGCTACACCTTC.

This clonotype appeared a few times. V is TRBV19 and J is TRBJ1-5; D uncertain. Per the germline V gene, CDR1 is LNHDA and CDR2 is SQIVND (reference sequence). This CDR3 is built from 15 residues. V shed 2 bases and J shed 3 bases, with 11 bases lying between them. Here the CDR3 reads CASSIRLGYNQPQHF. The CDR3 DNA reads TGTGCCAGTAGTATAAGGCTGGGGTACAATCAGCCCCAGCATTTT.

This clonotype has at least ten counts. CDR3 in amino acids: CSAIPDSNQPQHF. CDR3 DNA: TGCAGTGCCATCCCGGATAGCAATCAGCCCCAGCATTTT. The chain links TRBV20-1 to TRBJ1-5, with no clear D. Germline V lookup: CDR1 DFQATT, CDR2 SNEGSKA (reference sequence). Trimming pared 6 bases from V and 0 bases from J, leaving 9 bases between. This CDR3 comprises 13 residues.

This clonotype was observed a handful of times. The chain carries TRBV12-3 or TRBV12-4 and TRBJ1-3; D unclear. V was trimmed by 5 bases and J by 0 bases, leaving 11 bases between them. CDR3 length equals 15 residues. In nucleotides, the CDR3 is TGTGCCAGCAGTGATGACATATTCTCTGGAAACACCATATATTTT. Translating it yields CASSDDIFSGNTIYF.

This clonotype was counted ten times or more. This chain uses TRBV29-1 with TRBJ2-1; possible D gene TRBD2, 6 bases. CDR1 and CDR2 (germline): SQVTM, ANQGSEA. The CDR3 loop spans 14 amino acids. V gave up 2 bases and J gave up 0 bases, with 8 bases separating them. CDR3 in DNA: TGCAGCGTTGAATGGGGGGACTCCTACAATGAGCAGTTCTTC. Its protein is CSVEWGDSYNEQFF.

In its sample, this clonotype was seen many times. The rearrangement joins TRBV6-5 to TRBJ2-7; unclear D gene. Germline V lookup: CDR1 MNHEY, CDR2 SVGAGI. CDR3 length: 15 amino acids. The V gene lost 4 bases and the J gene lost 0 bases, with 13 bases spanning the gap. The CDR3 DNA follows: TGTGCCAGCAGTTCCCGCGTATTATTCTCCTACGAGCAGTACTTC. Residues: CASSSRVLFSYEQYF.

This clonotype was observed at least ten times. The chain recombines TRBV6-5 with TRBJ1-2; the D is unclear. The CDR3 length is 14 residues. The V end was cut by 2 bases, the J end by 3 bases, with 10 bases between. Germline V CDR1 and CDR2: MNHEY, SVGAGI. CDR3: CASSYLRGDYGYTF. CDR3 coding DNA: TGTGCCAGCAGTTACCTACGGGGAGACTATGGCTACACCTTC.

This clonotype has a count of ten or more. The chain employs TRBV7-6 and TRBJ2-7, with a weak D call TRBD2 (6 bases). Germline V CDR1 and CDR2: SGHVS, FNYEAQ. The CDR3 runs to 13 residues. Trimming took 5 bases from V and 5 from J, leaving 13 bases between them. CDR3 DNA sequence: TGTGCCAGCAGCCCTGGAGGGCGCCACGAGCAGTACTTC. Translated, it gives CASSPGGRHEQYF.